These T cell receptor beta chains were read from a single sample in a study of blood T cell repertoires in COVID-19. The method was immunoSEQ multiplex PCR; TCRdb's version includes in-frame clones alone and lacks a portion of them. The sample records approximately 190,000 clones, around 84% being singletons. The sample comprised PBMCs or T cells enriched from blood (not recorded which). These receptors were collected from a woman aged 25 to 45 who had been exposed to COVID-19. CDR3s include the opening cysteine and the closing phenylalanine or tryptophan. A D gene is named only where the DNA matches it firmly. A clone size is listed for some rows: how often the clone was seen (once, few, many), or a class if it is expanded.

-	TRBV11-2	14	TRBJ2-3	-	CASSPARGTDTQYF	TGTGCCAGCAGCCCGGCCAGGGGCACAGATACGCAGTATTTT
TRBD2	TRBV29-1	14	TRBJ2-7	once	CSVGLAGELYEQYF	TGCAGCGTTGGACTAGCGGGGGAGCTCTACGAGCAGTACTTC
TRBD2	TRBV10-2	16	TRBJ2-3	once	CASSKGSGGPSYTQYF	TGCGCCAGCTCGAAGGGTAGCGGGGGGCCGTCATATACGCAGTATTTT
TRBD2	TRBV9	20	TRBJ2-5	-	CASSVGLLAGDPPDEETQYF	TGTGCCAGCAGCGTAGGGTTACTAGCGGGGGACCCACCCGACGAAGAGACCCAGTACTTC
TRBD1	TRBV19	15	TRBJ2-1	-	CASSILTGPSNEQFF	TGTGCCAGTAGTATCCTGACAGGGCCCTCCAATGAGCAGTTCTTC
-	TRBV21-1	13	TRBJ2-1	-	CASSPGGYNEQFF	TGTGCCAGCAGCCCGGGGGGGTACAATGAGCAGTTCTTC
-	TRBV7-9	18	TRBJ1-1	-	CASSLHGMGGSLGTEAFF	TGTGCCAGCAGCTTACATGGAATGGGGGGTTCTCTGGGCACTGAAGCTTTCTTT
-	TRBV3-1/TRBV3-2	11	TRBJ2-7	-	CASSRSYEQYF	TGTGCCAGCAGCCGGAGCTACGAGCAGTACTTC
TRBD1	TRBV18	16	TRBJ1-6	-	CASSRTGQGVNSPLHF	TGTGCCAGCTCACGGACCGGACAGGGAGTTAATTCACCCCTCCACTTT
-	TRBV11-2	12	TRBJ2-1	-	CASSSNYNEQFF	TGTGCCAGCAGCTCAAATTACAATGAGCAGTTCTTC
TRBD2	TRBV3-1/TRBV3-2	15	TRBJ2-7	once	CASSQGASGVYEQYF	TGTGCCAGCAGCCAGGGGGCTAGCGGGGTCTACGAGCAGTACTTC
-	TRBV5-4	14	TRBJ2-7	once	CASSLAGPSYEQYF	TGTGCCAGCAGCTTGGCAGGTCCCTCCTACGAGCAGTACTTC
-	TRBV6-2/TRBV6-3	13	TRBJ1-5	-	CASSTSPDQPQHF	TGTGCCAGCAGTACCTCTCCAGATCAGCCCCAGCATTTT
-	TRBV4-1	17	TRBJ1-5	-	CASSQAFRDWSNQPQHF	TGCGCCAGCAGCCAAGCCTTCCGGGACTGGAGCAATCAGCCCCAGCATTTT
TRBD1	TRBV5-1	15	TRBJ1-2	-	CASSFEGAQGYGYTF	TGCGCCAGCAGCTTCGAGGGGGCTCAAGGGTATGGCTACACCTTC
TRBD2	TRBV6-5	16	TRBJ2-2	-	CASSYKAGGFTGELFF	TGTGCCAGCAGTTACAAAGCGGGGGGTTTTACCGGGGAGCTGTTTTTT
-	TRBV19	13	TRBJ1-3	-	CASSTRGGNTIYF	TGTGCCAGTAGTACACGGGGGGGAAACACCATATATTTT
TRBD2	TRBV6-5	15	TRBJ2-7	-	CASSLSGEASYEQYF	TGTGCCAGCAGTCTGAGCGGGGAAGCCTCCTACGAGCAGTACTTC
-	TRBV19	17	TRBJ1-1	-	CATTDLSTGLTDTEAFF	TGTGCCACCACCGATCTGAGTACAGGGTTGACGGACACTGAAGCTTTCTTT
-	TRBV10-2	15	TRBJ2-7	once	CASSEAPGLIYEQYF	TGCGCCAGCAGTGAGGCACCGGGACTGATCTACGAGCAGTACTTC
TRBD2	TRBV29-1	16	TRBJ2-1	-	CSVEGGGASSYNEQFF	TGCAGCGTTGAGGGCGGGGGGGCGAGCTCCTACAATGAGCAGTTCTTC
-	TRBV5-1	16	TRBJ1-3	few	CASSLLSGRSGNTIYF	TGCGCCAGCAGCCTCCTCTCGGGGAGGTCTGGAAACACCATATATTTT
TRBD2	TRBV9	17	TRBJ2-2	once	CASSGSGGVLNTGELFF	TGTGCCTCCAGTGGTAGCGGGGGGGTATTGAACACCGGGGAGCTGTTTTTT
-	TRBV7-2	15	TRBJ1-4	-	CASSLAWGQREKLFF	TGTGCCAGCAGCTTAGCGTGGGGGCAGCGTGAAAAACTGTTTTTT
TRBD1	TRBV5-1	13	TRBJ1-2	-	CASSPGDRVGFTF	TGCGCCAGCAGCCCCGGGGACAGGGTGGGATTTACCTTC
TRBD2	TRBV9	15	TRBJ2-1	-	CASSASGGSYNEQFF	TGTGCCAGCAGCGCTAGCGGGGGGTCTTACAATGAGCAGTTCTTC